These 24 T cell receptor beta chains originate from one sample sequenced in a study of shared clonotypes between healthy human individuals. Repertoires were generated with immunoSEQ multiplex PCR, while TCRdb's copy carries only in-frame clones and drops some. The table lists about 2,500,000 clones, 90% to 95% of them singletons, with roughly 0.13% in the top ten. The sample was naive CD4+ T cells sorted from blood. The subset denotes: CD45RA+ positively selected. The receptor set was obtained from a man aged 18 to 35 in good health.

The chain uses TRBV2 and TRBJ2-7; D unresolved. The CDR3 consists of 12 residues. The V end was cut by 6 bases, the J end by 3 bases, with 9 bases between. Germline loops: CDR1 SNHLY, CDR2 FYNNEI. Written as DNA, the CDR3 is TGTGCCAGCAGCCGACGGCTCTACGAGCAGTACTTC. Translated: CASSRRLYEQYF.

In its sample, this clone was seen once. V usage is TRBV6-5 and J usage is TRBJ2-4, with no clear D. Germline CDR1 is MNHEY and CDR2 is SVGAGI. The CDR3 is 12 amino acids. With 6 bases removed from V and 14 bases from J, the gap between germline ends came to 17 bases. In DNA, the CDR3 is TGTGCCAGCAGCTCCCGAGCCGGGTCTGAGTACTTC. Amino acids: CASSSRAGSEYF.

The chain couples TRBV18 to TRBJ1-5, with a tentative D call TRBD1 (5 bases). Germline V gene data show CDR1 as KGHSH and CDR2 as LQKENI. V was shortened by 1 base and J by 7 bases, with 17 bases between the two germline ends. This CDR3 is built from 16 residues. CDR3 region: CASSPQGFTGGQPQHF. The CDR3 DNA reads TGTGCCAGCTCACCACAGGGGTTCACGGGTGGCCAGCCCCAGCATTTT.

This chain connects TRBV5-6 to TRBJ1-2; D might be TRBD1 (5 bases). Per germline, CDR1 SGHDT and CDR2 YYEEEE. V dropped 4 bases and J dropped 3 bases, with 22 bases sitting between them. CDR3 length: 17 residues. As DNA, the CDR3 is TGTGCCAGCAGCACAGTATGGGGGGTCCTCCCCTACTATGGCTACACCTTC. Its translation: CASSTVWGVLPYYGYTF.

The chain couples TRBV7-9 to TRBJ2-5; perhaps TRBD2 as D (5 bases). The V end lost 3 bases, the J end lost 3 bases, and 11 bases lay between the germline ends. Germline CDR1 SEHNR, CDR2 FQNEAQ (reference sequence). The CDR3 has 14 residues. The CDR3 loop reads CASSFSAVKETQYF. The CDR3 DNA sequence: TGTGCCAGCAGCTTTAGCGCAGTTAAAGAGACCCAGTACTTC.

The DNA for the CDR3 is TGCGCCAGCAGCTTATCAGGGGCGGGAGCTGAAAAACTGTTTTTT. Protein sequence: CASSLSGAGAEKLFF. This rearrangement joins TRBV5-1 to TRBJ1-4; the D gene is possibly TRBD1 (6 bases). V lost 2 bases and J lost 7, with 15 bases in between. Germline V gene lookup returns CDR1 SGHRS and CDR2 YFSETQ. The CDR3 runs 15 residues.

The chain combines TRBV5-5 with TRBJ1-5; D is perhaps TRBD1 (6 bases). V gave up 0 bases and J gave up 1 base, with 14 bases separating them. Germline V gene sequence: CDR1 SGHKS, CDR2 YYEKEE (reference sequence). This CDR3 has 17 amino acids. The chain's CDR3 is CASSLGLQGLSNQPQHF. CDR3 DNA: TGTGCCAGCAGCTTGGGACTACAGGGTCTCAGCAATCAGCCCCAGCATTTT.

In regard to this clone: In the same sample, other DNA sequences code for this CDR3. The rearrangement links TRBV28 to TRBJ2-7, with a possible D match to TRBD1 (5 bases). Trimming shortened V by 5 bases and J by 0 bases, and 14 bases separated the two germline ends. The CDR3 is made up of 15 amino acids. Germline CDR1 and CDR2: MDHEN and SYDVKM. The chain's CDR3 is CASSPGHLSSYEQYF. The CDR3 coding sequence is TGTGCCAGCAGTCCCGGACATTTGAGCTCCTACGAGCAGTACTTC. Combining the CDR3 with reference TRBV28 and TRBJ2-7 gives the whole variable domain DVKVTQSSRYLVKRTGEKVFLECVQDMDHENMFWYRQDPGLGLRLIYFSYDVKMKEKGDIPEGYSVSREKKERFSLILESASTNQTSMYLCASSPGHLSSYEQYFGPGTRLTVT.

The chain has TRBV6-1 and TRBJ1-5; TRBD1 matches 9 bases. The CDR3 has 15 residues. Germline assignment: CDR1 MNHNS and CDR2 SASEGT. Germline trimming cut 6 bases from V and 5 bases from J; bases unmatched to any gene: 8. The DNA of the CDR3 is TGTGCCAGCAGCGGGGGACAGGGAAATTATCAGCCCCAGCATTTT. It codes for CASSGGQGNYQPQHF.

This chain connects TRBV12-5 to TRBJ1-4; 8 bases match TRBD1. The J segment lost 6 bases and the V segment lost 1 base, leaving 7 bases of the junction unmatched. This CDR3 is built from 16 residues. Germline-derived CDR1 and CDR2 are LGHNT and FRNRAP. CDR3 residues: CASGLGRRTGYEKLFF. The DNA of the CDR3 is TGTGCTAGTGGTTTGGGCCGCAGGACAGGGTATGAAAAACTGTTTTTT.

The chain joins TRBV7-2 to TRBJ2-3; a weak D match, TRBD2 (7 bases). The CDR3 extends over 14 amino acids. Trimming stripped 5 bases from V and 6 bases from J, with 15 bases between. CDR1 is SGHTA, CDR2 FQGNSA, per germline. The CDR3 coding sequence is TGTGCCAGCAGCGGGGGGGCCTTGGGCGATACGCAGTATTTT. It specifies CASSGGALGDTQYF.

On this clone itself: This sample also contains other DNA sequences that code for the same CDR3. The genes are TRBV18 and TRBJ2-7; TRBD1 aligns across 8 bases. Germline CDR1 is KGHSH and CDR2 is LQKENI. Germline trimming cut 1 base from V and 1 base from J; bases unmatched to any gene: 0. CDR3 length: 14 residues. CDR3 nucleotide sequence: TGTGCCAGCTCACCACGACAGGGGTCCTACGAGCAGTACTTC. It specifies CASSPRQGSYEQYF.

The chain carries TRBV5-6 and TRBJ1-1; tentative D call: TRBD1 (5 bases). Germline CDR1 reads SGHDT; CDR2 reads YYEEEE. The CDR3 has 16 amino acids. Trimming cost V 4 bases and J 1 base, with 17 bases left between them. CDR3 amino acids: CASSPSGRAKNTEAFF. CDR3 coding DNA: TGTGCCAGCAGCCCGTCAGGGAGGGCGAAGAACACTGAAGCTTTCTTT.

Only one count was recorded for this clone. At the DNA level, this CDR3 is encoded by other sequences in the same sample as well. This sequence joins TRBV5-1 and TRBJ1-3; possibly TRBD1 for D (6 bases). The germline gives CDR1 SGHRS, CDR2 YFSETQ. With 0 bases removed from V and 4 bases from J, the gap between germline ends came to 11 bases. The CDR3 extends over 15 amino acids. CDR3 sequence reads: CASSLEGGTGNTIYF. The CDR3 coding sequence is TGCGCCAGCAGCTTGGAGGGGGGAACGGGAAACACCATATATTTT.

This clone occurred a few times. V usage is TRBV2 and J usage is TRBJ1-1; D not resolved. Germline CDR1 reads SNHLY; CDR2 reads FYNNEI. The V end was cut by 1 base, the J end by 10 bases, with 13 bases between. The CDR3 runs 13 residues. Here the CDR3 DNA reads TGTGCCAGCAGTGAAGACGGGCCTGGAGGAGCTTTCTTT. Translated, it gives CASSEDGPGGAFF.

The CDR3 DNA follows: TGTGCCAGTAGTATAGGTTGGCGGGAACCTCGGAATGAGCAGTTCTTC. Translation gives CASSIGWREPRNEQFF. The chain couples TRBV19 to TRBJ2-1, with D possibly being TRBD2 (6 bases). CDR1 is LNHDA and CDR2 is SQIVND in the germline V gene (reference sequence). The CDR3 has 16 amino acids. V lost 1 base and J lost 7, with 17 bases in between.

The chain combines TRBV27 with TRBJ2-1; D not certain. V dropped 4 bases and J dropped 8 bases, with 21 bases sitting between them. Germline-derived CDR1 and CDR2 are MNHEY and SMNVEV (reference sequence). This CDR3 has 16 residues. The CDR3 here is CASSSPSRVITDEQFF. The CDR3 bases are TGTGCCAGCAGTTCCCCCAGCCGGGTAATCACCGATGAGCAGTTCTTC.

The rearrangement uses TRBV6-4 and TRBJ2-7; 10 positions match TRBD1. Germline V gives CDR1 MRHNA, CDR2 SNTAGT. This CDR3 is built from 14 residues. V was clipped by 7 bases and J by 2 bases; unmatched bases: 5. CDR3 sequence (DNA): TGTGCCAGCAAGCGGACAGGGGGTGCCTACGAGCAGTACTTC. Translating gives CASKRTGGAYEQYF.

The rearrangement uses TRBV14 and TRBJ2-1, with D perhaps matching TRBD1 (5 bases). The CDR3 contains 16 residues. Trimming removed 0 bases at V and 8 bases at J, with 17 bases between. CDR1 is SGHDN, CDR2 FVKESK, per germline. In nucleotides, the CDR3 is TGTGCCAGCAGCCAAGATATCCGGTCAGGGTGGGATGAGCAGTTCTTC. Its protein product is CASSQDIRSGWDEQFF. Full variable domain (missing parts from reference TRBV14 and TRBJ2-1): EAGVTQFPSHSVIEKGQTVTLRCDPISGHDNLYWYRRVMGKEIKFLLHFVKESKQDESGMPNNRFLAERTGGTYSTLKVQPAELEDSGVYFCASSQDIRSGWDEQFFGPGTRLTVL.

This chain joins TRBV6-1 and TRBJ2-7; tentative D call: TRBD2 (6 bases). CDR3 length: 14 amino acids. The V gene's germline CDR1 is MNHNS and CDR2 SASEGT. The germline V and J ends were trimmed by 6 bases and 6 bases, with 18 bases remaining between them. CDR3 DNA sequence: TGTGCCAGCAGGACCGGGACTGGCCCTTCCGAGCAGTACTTC. Protein: CASRTGTGPSEQYF.

This sequence joins TRBV29-1 and TRBJ2-7; 7 bases agree with TRBD1. The CDR3 has 17 amino acids. The ends lost 2 bases at V and 1 base at J; junction bases unmatched: 14. CDR1 and CDR2 (germline): SQVTM, ANQGSEA. The CDR3 DNA follows: TGCAGCGTTGAACTCTATAATTCCGGGACAGCATCCTACGAGCAGTACTTC. Its protein is CSVELYNSGTASYEQYF.

This rearrangement joins TRBV5-1 to TRBJ2-5, with TRBD1 matching over 9 bases. The length of the CDR3 is 15 residues. Germline values: CDR1 SGHRS, CDR2 YFSETQ. Unmatched junction bases numbered 8, after V lost 3 bases and J lost 5 bases. The CDR3 loop reads CASSSGQGGVETQYF. The CDR3 region has the DNA TGCGCCAGCAGCTCGGGACAGGGCGGGGTGGAGACCCAGTACTTC.

J is TRBJ1-2 and V is TRBV6-1, with 9 bases identical to TRBD1. The CDR3 covers 14 residues. CDR1 is MNHNS and CDR2 is SASEGT in the germline V gene. Trimming at V came to 6 bases and at J to 7 bases, leaving 9 bases not matched to a gene. This CDR3 reads CASSPPRTGVGYTF. The CDR3 coding sequence is TGTGCCAGCAGCCCCCCGCGGACAGGGGTTGGCTACACCTTC.

This clone came up once. The chain has TRBV28 and TRBJ1-6; D gene unclear. The CDR3 runs 15 residues. The V gene's germline CDR1 is MDHEN and CDR2 SYDVKM. Between the trimmed V and J ends, which lost 7 bases and 5 bases, there was a span of 15 bases. In DNA form, the CDR3 reads TGTGCCAGCACCTCGCCCTCGGTTGATAATTCACCCCTCCACTTT. It yields the protein CASTSPSVDNSPLHF.